Included here is one T cell receptor (beta chain) sequence, with context. Its antigen remains unknown. This specimen comes from a study of CD8 T cells in Susac syndrome. Study-level findings and limits: The relatively small number of individuals in the TCR sequencing and HLA analysis was acknowledged by the study.

Reverse transcription of roughly 0.5 to 1 ug RNA was performed with random hexamers. TCRdb itself ran the immunoSEQ multiplex PCR reads through MiXCR, one entry per CDR3 protein. The data show around 110,000 distinct CDR3 sequences, with approximately 96% seen just once and roughly 0.14% held by the top ten. Sequenced material: CD4+ T cells from PBMCs. This receptor was identified in a human donor with Susac syndrome.

CDR3 DNA sequence: TGTGCCAGCAGTTCTAGGGGCCATCAGCCCCAGCATTTT. As protein: CASSSRGHQPQHF. The V gene is TRBV27, the J gene TRBJ1-5; D possibly corresponds to TRBD1 (5 bases). From germline, CDR1 is MNHEY and CDR2 SMNVEV (reference sequence). The CDR3 extends over 13 amino acids. V shed 4 bases and J shed 5 bases, with 9 bases lying between them.